The rows below give T cell receptor beta chains drawn from one sample of a study of read filtering for tumor transcriptome and immune sequencing. TCRdb reprocessed the reads with MiXCR, giving one entry per CDR3 protein. Altogether 100,000 to 150,000 distinct CDR3 sequences are present, approximately 13% being singletons, with the ten largest covering around 8.2%. Sequencing was carried out using a population of CD138-negative cells sorted from bone marrow. The receptor source for this set is a donor aged 40 or older with multiple myeloma. Both conserved end residues are part of each CDR3. A D gene is named only where the DNA matches it firmly. Not every row has a clone size; where given, it reads once, few, many or a size class.

d_gene: -; v_gene: TRBV6-6; j_gene: TRBJ2-1; abundance: many; CDR3nt: TGTGCCAGCAGTTACTCTCTGGGGACATCCCTGGTCAATGAGCAGTTCTTC; CDR3aa: CASSYSLGTSLVNEQFF
d_gene: TRBD2; v_gene: TRBV19; j_gene: TRBJ2-1; abundance: -; CDR3nt: TGTGCCAGTAGTCCCAGATTAGCGGGAGCCACTGCCCCGAACAATGAGCAGTTCTTC; CDR3aa: CASSPRLAGATAPNNEQFF
d_gene: -; v_gene: TRBV30; j_gene: TRBJ2-7; abundance: many; CDR3nt: TGTGCCTGGAGTGCCCTATCTCCCGAGCAGTACTTC; CDR3aa: CAWSALSPEQYF
d_gene: -; v_gene: TRBV6-5; j_gene: TRBJ2-1; abundance: many; CDR3nt: TGTGCCAGCAGTTATTCGGGAGTGAACTACAATGAGCAGTTCTTC; CDR3aa: CASSYSGVNYNEQFF
d_gene: -; v_gene: TRBV18; j_gene: TRBJ1-1; abundance: many; CDR3nt: TGTGCCAGCTCACCACCCGCAGTCCTTGTCGCTTTCTTT; CDR3aa: CASSPPAVLVAFF
d_gene: -; v_gene: TRBV25-1; j_gene: TRBJ2-1; abundance: many; CDR3nt: TGTGCCAGCCCAGACCCCCGGAGAGGTGAGCAGTTCTTC; CDR3aa: CASPDPRRGEQFF
d_gene: -; v_gene: TRBV7-3; j_gene: TRBJ1-1; abundance: -; CDR3nt: TGTGCCAGTCGGGCTCAGGTGGACACTGAAGCTTTCTTT; CDR3aa: CASRAQVDTEAFF
d_gene: -; v_gene: TRBV4-3; j_gene: TRBJ2-3; abundance: many; CDR3nt: TGCGCCAGCAGCCAAGGATCCACGGCAGATACGCAGTATTTT; CDR3aa: CASSQGSTADTQYF
d_gene: -; v_gene: TRBV6-2/TRBV6-3; j_gene: TRBJ2-1; abundance: once; CDR3nt: TGTGCCAGCAGCCACTTTGCCGTAGCGGCAGCCTCCATCGATGAGCAGTTCTTC; CDR3aa: CASSHFAVAAASIDEQFF
d_gene: TRBD1; v_gene: TRBV20-1; j_gene: TRBJ2-1; abundance: many; CDR3nt: TGCAGTGCTAGAAGGACAGGGGGCTTGGATGAGCAGTTCTTC; CDR3aa: CSARRTGGLDEQFF
d_gene: -; v_gene: TRBV20-1; j_gene: TRBJ1-1; abundance: many; CDR3nt: TGCAGTGCTAGAAAGGGAATTACTGAAGCTTTCTTT; CDR3aa: CSARKGITEAFF
d_gene: -; v_gene: TRBV30; j_gene: TRBJ2-2; abundance: many; CDR3nt: TGTGCCTGGAAAGTGGGTTGGTCGGACACCGGGGAGCTGTTTTTT; CDR3aa: CAWKVGWSDTGELFF
d_gene: -; v_gene: TRBV2; j_gene: TRBJ2-1; abundance: many; CDR3nt: TGTGCCAGCAGTGAACGACCAGGAGCCTACAATGAGCAGTTCTTC; CDR3aa: CASSERPGAYNEQFF
d_gene: TRBD2; v_gene: TRBV14; j_gene: TRBJ2-3; abundance: many; CDR3nt: TGTGCCAGCAGCCAACACCCAACTAGCGGGAGAACAGATACGCAGTATTTT; CDR3aa: CASSQHPTSGRTDTQYF
d_gene: TRBD2; v_gene: TRBV6-2/TRBV6-3; j_gene: TRBJ2-3; abundance: many; CDR3nt: TGTGCCAGCAGCCAACAAAGGACTAGCGGGACAGATACGCAGTATTTT; CDR3aa: CASSQQRTSGTDTQYF
d_gene: -; v_gene: TRBV10-3; j_gene: TRBJ1-1; abundance: many; CDR3nt: TGTGCCATCAGTGCTCTGGACACTGAAGCTTTCTTT; CDR3aa: CAISALDTEAFF
d_gene: TRBD2; v_gene: TRBV11-3; j_gene: TRBJ2-3; abundance: many; CDR3nt: TGTGCCAGCAGCTTGGAGGCCCTAGCGGGGACCACAGATACGCAGTATTTT; CDR3aa: CASSLEALAGTTDTQYF
d_gene: TRBD2; v_gene: TRBV4-2; j_gene: TRBJ2-3; abundance: -; CDR3nt: TGTGCCAGCAGCAGGGGACTAGCGGGAGTTGCGGATACGCAGTATTTT; CDR3aa: CASSRGLAGVADTQYF
d_gene: TRBD1; v_gene: TRBV9; j_gene: TRBJ2-7; abundance: many; CDR3nt: TGTGCCAGCAGCGTAGCAGGGACAGGGTGGTACGAGCAGTACTTC; CDR3aa: CASSVAGTGWYEQYF
d_gene: TRBD1; v_gene: TRBV18; j_gene: TRBJ1-6; abundance: many; CDR3nt: TGTGCCAGCTCATCGGGACAGGACGAATCACCCCTCCACTTT; CDR3aa: CASSSGQDESPLHF
d_gene: TRBD2; v_gene: TRBV4-2; j_gene: TRBJ2-1; abundance: many; CDR3nt: TGTGCCAGCAGCCAAGAAGTGACTAGCGGGAGTGCTGAGCAGTTCTTC; CDR3aa: CASSQEVTSGSAEQFF
d_gene: -; v_gene: TRBV7-2; j_gene: TRBJ1-5; abundance: many; CDR3nt: TGTGCCAGCAGCTTAGCGGGGGATCAGCCCCAGCATTTT; CDR3aa: CASSLAGDQPQHF
d_gene: TRBD1; v_gene: TRBV30; j_gene: TRBJ2-4; abundance: few; CDR3nt: TGTGCCTGGAGAGCACAGGGGCCTGTTAACATTCAGTACTTC; CDR3aa: CAWRAQGPVNIQYF
d_gene: -; v_gene: TRBV19; j_gene: TRBJ2-7; abundance: many; CDR3nt: TGTGCCAGTAGTATTACAGTCTCCTACGAGCAGTACTTC; CDR3aa: CASSITVSYEQYF
d_gene: -; v_gene: TRBV11-2; j_gene: TRBJ1-1; abundance: many; CDR3nt: TGTGCCAGCAGCTTAGATAATTACGGGGAAGCTTTCTTT; CDR3aa: CASSLDNYGEAFF
d_gene: TRBD2; v_gene: TRBV12-5; j_gene: TRBJ2-1; abundance: many; CDR3nt: TGTGCTAGTGGTTTGGTGCGAGCCTCGACTAGCGGGAGAGAAAATGAGCAGTTCTTC; CDR3aa: CASGLVRASTSGRENEQFF
d_gene: TRBD1; v_gene: TRBV27; j_gene: TRBJ1-5; abundance: many; CDR3nt: TGTGCCAGCAGACCGGGACAGGGGGCGCGACAGCCCCAGCATTTT; CDR3aa: CASRPGQGARQPQHF
d_gene: -; v_gene: TRBV5-4; j_gene: TRBJ2-2; abundance: few; CDR3nt: TGTGCCAGCAGCAGGGAGGGTCGTGGACAGGCCCATGCCGGGGAGCTGTTTTTT; CDR3aa: CASSREGRGQAHAGELFF
d_gene: TRBD2; v_gene: TRBV27; j_gene: TRBJ2-7; abundance: many; CDR3nt: TGTGCCAGCAGTTCCTGGACTAGCGGGAGTTACGAGCAGTACTTC; CDR3aa: CASSSWTSGSYEQYF
d_gene: -; v_gene: TRBV4-2; j_gene: TRBJ2-1; abundance: many; CDR3nt: TGTGCCAGCAGCCAAGCGGTCCTAGCTCCCAATGAGCAGTTCTTC; CDR3aa: CASSQAVLAPNEQFF
d_gene: -; v_gene: TRBV20-1; j_gene: TRBJ1-1; abundance: many; CDR3nt: TGCAGTGCTCGGGGAGTGAACACTGAAGCTTTCTTT; CDR3aa: CSARGVNTEAFF
d_gene: TRBD2; v_gene: TRBV12-3/TRBV12-4; j_gene: TRBJ2-7; abundance: many; CDR3nt: TGTGCCAGCAGTTTACAGCTAGCGGGAGGATTCTCCGAGCAGTACTTC; CDR3aa: CASSLQLAGGFSEQYF
d_gene: -; v_gene: TRBV3-1; j_gene: TRBJ2-2; abundance: -; CDR3nt: TGTGCCAGCAGCCAAGCTCGGGGGTCCGGGGAGCTGTTTTTT; CDR3aa: CASSQARGSGELFF